The clone carrying this T cell receptor beta chain was detected ten times or more. The data derive from a study of spatial heterogeneity in lung cancer. Each CDR3 protein gets one entry after TCRdb re-called the 5' RACE reads with MiXCR. The data show about 48,000 distinct CDR3 sequences, less than 5.5% seen once. Specified time point: sample taken at primary tumor resection. Unsorted whole RNA samples from tumor, nontumor lung or frozen PBMC were sequenced. This receptor was identified in a male donor with early-stage non-small cell lung cancer. This sample comprised PBMCs, obtained at surgery.

The CDR3 DNA follows: TGTGCCAGCAGCCACCGGTCGGATACGCAGTATTTT. This encodes CASSHRSDTQYF. The chain employs TRBV7-3 and TRBJ2-3; D not certain. CDR3 size: 12 residues. Trimming stripped 5 bases from V and 6 bases from J, with 9 bases between. Germline V CDR1 and CDR2: SGHTA, FQGTGA.